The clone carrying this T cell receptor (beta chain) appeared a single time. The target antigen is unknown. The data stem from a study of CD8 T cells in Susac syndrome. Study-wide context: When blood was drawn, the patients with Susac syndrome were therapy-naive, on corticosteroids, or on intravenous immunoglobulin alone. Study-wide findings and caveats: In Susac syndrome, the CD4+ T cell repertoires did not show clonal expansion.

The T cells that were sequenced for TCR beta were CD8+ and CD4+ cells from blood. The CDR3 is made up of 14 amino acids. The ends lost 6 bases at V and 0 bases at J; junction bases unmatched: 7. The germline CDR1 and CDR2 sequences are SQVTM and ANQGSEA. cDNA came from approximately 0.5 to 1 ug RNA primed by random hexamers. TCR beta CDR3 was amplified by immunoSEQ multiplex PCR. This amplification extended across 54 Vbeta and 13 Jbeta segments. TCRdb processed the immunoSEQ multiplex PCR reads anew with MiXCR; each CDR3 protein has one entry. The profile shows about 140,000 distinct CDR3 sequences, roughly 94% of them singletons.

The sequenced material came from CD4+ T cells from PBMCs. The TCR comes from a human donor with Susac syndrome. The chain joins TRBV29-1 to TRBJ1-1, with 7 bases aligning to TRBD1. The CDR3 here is CSVLPGTVNTEAFF. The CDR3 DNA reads TGCAGCGTGCTCCCCGGGACAGTGAACACTGAAGCTTTCTTT.